The clone carrying this TCR beta chain was picked up many times. Time point in this sample: pre-treatment sample, taken before nivolumab and TIL therapy. Most excised metastases sampled were pleural nodules or supraclavicular lymph nodes. This CDR3 contains 12 residues. Unmatched junction bases numbered 0, after V lost 6 bases and J lost 6 bases. From germline, CDR1 is LNHDA and CDR2 SQIVND (reference sequence). This specimen belongs to a study of TIL therapy for anti-PD-1-resistant metastatic lung cancer. The libraries were made with immunoSEQ v3. Method: immunoSEQ multiplex PCR; TCRdb's copy keeps in-frame clones and lacks some. The table records roughly 92,000 clones, roughly two thirds of them present only once.

V and J are TRBV19 and TRBJ2-3, with 10 bases matching TRBD2. The receptor comes from a person aged 25-85 years with non-small cell lung cancer. The sample here was tumor tissue, taken at baseline. As DNA, the CDR3 is TGTGCCAGTAGACTAGCGGGGGATACGCAGTATTTT. It specifies CASRLAGDTQYF.